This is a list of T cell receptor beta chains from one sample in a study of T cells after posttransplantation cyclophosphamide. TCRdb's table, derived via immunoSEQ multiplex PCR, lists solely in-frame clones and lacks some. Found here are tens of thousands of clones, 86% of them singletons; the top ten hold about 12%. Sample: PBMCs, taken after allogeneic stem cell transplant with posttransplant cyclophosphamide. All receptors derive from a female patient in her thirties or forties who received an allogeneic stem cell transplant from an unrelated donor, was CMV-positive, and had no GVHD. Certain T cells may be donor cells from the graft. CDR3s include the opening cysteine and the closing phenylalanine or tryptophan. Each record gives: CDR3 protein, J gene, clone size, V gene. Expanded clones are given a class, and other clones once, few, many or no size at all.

CASSSTPGQGKIGELFF	TRBJ2-2	-	TRBV18
CASSLADRGAYEQYF	-	once	TRBV7-2
CASKTRTGELFF	TRBJ2-2	-	TRBV28
CASSHPSSYNEQFF	TRBJ2-1	-	TRBV13
CASSLQGGTEAFF	TRBJ1-1	few	TRBV28
CASSPTSVQDYGYTF	TRBJ1-2	-	TRBV7-9
CASSPPIAGRPSTDTQYF	TRBJ2-3	-	TRBV5-4
CTSSQVRPLAGNQETQYF	TRBJ2-5	-	TRBV1
CAWSVLEETQYF	TRBJ2-5	-	TRBV30
CASKGGISYNEQFF	TRBJ2-1	-	TRBV27
CASSLTGRGGLQETQYF	TRBJ2-5	-	TRBV5-4
CAISDGETGSPYEQYF	TRBJ2-7	-	TRBV10-3
CASSPGTGYGYTF	TRBJ1-2	once	TRBV5-6
CASGFHTGTKDQPQHF	TRBJ1-5	-	TRBV12-5
CASSAVERGSYNEQFF	TRBJ2-1	-	TRBV10-1
CASSVGGAARNTIYF	TRBJ1-3	-	TRBV9
CASSAKRTGVNTGELFF	TRBJ2-2	-	TRBV9